This TCR beta chain was sequenced during a study of blood T cells in healthy people across ages (dated by TCRdb to between 2014 and 2017). Background for the entire study: In model experiments, roughly one uniquely barcoded TCR beta cDNA molecule per two T cells was captured by template switching. Age-related changes in TCR beta repertoire diversity were measured in the study by deep sequencing normalized with unique cDNA molecular identifiers. The donors were split into four age groups: young (average 16 years), middle-aged (roughly 40), aged (more than 55) and long-lived (under 90). To avoid experimental bias, donors of different ages were distributed randomly across sequencing lanes. Using the same blood draw, the study looked at two additional independent replicas of 1 million unique cDNA reads for two donors, one aged 18 to 30 and the other aged 80 or older.

Reading the germline V gene gives CDR1 SGHTA and CDR2 FQGNSA. Spanning cysteine to phenylalanine, the CDR3 consists of 15 amino acids. Here the CDR3 DNA is all that survives: 45 bases in frame from base 1. Trimming costs V 5 bases and J 6 bases, and their ends lie 17 bases apart. The method behind the library was 5' RACE. The sample was run on an Illumina HiSeq 2500. A second PCR of about 7 to 12 cycles was performed with a sample-barcoded 5' primer and a J-beta primer mix. A template-switch 5' adaptor carrying 12 random nucleotides introduced a unique molecular identifier onto each TCR beta cDNA molecule. Each sample yielded at least 2.5 million CDR3-containing paired-end reads. First-strand cDNA was synthesized from all RNA with the Mint cDNA synthesis kit, primed by a TRBC-specific oligonucleotide. All cDNA was treated with uracil-DNA glycosylase and then went through a first 18-cycle PCR with the universal primers M1SS and BC2_uni_R. The original methods were these. For normalization, 1 million high-quality reads were randomly selected from each sample, with every read carrying a distinct molecular identifier. Instead of being binned into consensus sequences, reads with shared molecular identifiers were discarded. MiTCR, with a Q25 quality threshold and the strictest error-elimination algorithm, was used for CDR3 identification, clonotype clustering and error correction. A nonparametric unseen species model using Euler transformation provided a lower-bound estimate of total TCR beta diversity. TCRdb reanalyzed the raw reads on its own, using fastp at Q25 for trimming and MiXCR for clone calling, and kept in-frame beta chains. CDR3 protein duplicates are merged, each entry listing the most common genes and DNA. TCRdb's processing, not the study's, gives the V and J calls here. In this sample the table shows roughly 1,800,000 distinct CDR3 sequences, around 50% of which occur a single time. The ten largest clones add up to approximately 2.1% of the sample.

Systemically healthy Caucasian individuals from Russia, 39 in total and aged roughly 6 to 95 years, were included as donors. Around 10 milliliters of peripheral blood were drawn from each donor into EDTA-treated Vacutainer tubes. Ficoll-Paque density-gradient centrifugation was used to isolate PBMCs, with at least 7 million per sample. Trizol reagent was used to extract total RNA from the PBMCs, yielding at least 6 micrograms per sample. For every donor, an aliquot of PBMCs went through flow cytometry to measure the percentages of naive CD45RAhigh/CD27high T cells. As regards this clonotype: Its antigen remains unidentified. No clone much larger than this one lies a single base away; base qualities are absent.

Findings and caveats that apply to the study as a whole: Since profiling was done on bulk unsorted PBMCs, naive and antigen-experienced compartments could not be conclusively compared. The percentage of naive T cells measured by flow cytometry correlated strongly with observed TCR beta diversity. Total diversity estimates from one million sequenced T cells were considered lower bounds and underestimates. Observed TCR beta diversity per million T cells fell roughly linearly with age, and a significant reduction was already apparent by age around 44. The CMV infection status of donors was not known, potentially confounding age-related changes in expanded clonotypes. Compared with the aged group, more naive CD4+ T cells, fewer expanded clones and increased TCR diversity were shown by the long-lived group, suggesting age selection.

The chain was built from TRBV7-2 and TRBJ2-1; a tentative D match to TRBD1 spans 6 bases. The source is a woman in her forties in good health. Sequenced sample: blood. The CDR3 in this case is CASSPPGQGLNEQFF. Here is the DNA: TGTGCCAGCAGCCCACCGGGCCAGGGGCTCAATGAGCAGTTCTTC.